This TCR beta chain appears in the sequencing data of a study of Graves' ophthalmopathy and Graves' hyperthyroidism. Regarding the study as a whole: Prediction of ophthalmopathy progression reached about 65% sensitivity and 72% to 75% specificity.

This clonotype was found many times. Antigen specificity is unknown. Amplification targeted the TCR beta CDR3 regions, with RNA transcripts as the source material. HTBI primers were employed in first-round RT-PCR, then a second-round multiplex PCR followed. MiXCR was run by TCRdb on the multiplex PCR reads, yielding one entry per CDR3 protein. Found here are more than 300,000 distinct CDR3 sequences, 15% to 17% of them singletons; the top ten hold roughly 7%. Lactation, pregnancy, uncontrolled infections and other autoimmune diseases were all grounds for excluding patients. Sequenced sample: peripheral blood. The sequence was collected from a woman between 18 and 29 years old with stable Graves' hyperthyroidism.

The CDR3 protein is CASSLQGSPGLETQYF. CDR3 coding DNA: TGTGCCAGCAGTTTACAGGGGAGCCCTGGATTAGAGACCCAGTACTTC. The V gene is TRBV27, the J gene TRBJ2-5; D perhaps matches TRBD1 (6 bases). Germline V gene sequence: CDR1 MNHEY, CDR2 SMNVEV (reference sequence). The CDR3 has 16 residues. Trimming took off 2 bases at V and 4 bases at J, with 17 bases between the two ends.